A single sample is the source of the 19 T cell receptor beta chains below, sequenced in a study of T cells in Graves' hyperthyroidism and ophthalmopathy. TCR beta CDR3 regions were amplified from RNA. The HTBI set primed first-round TCR CDR3 RT-PCR. TCRdb called the multiplex PCR reads again in MiXCR, with one record for every CDR3 protein. The data contain about 410,000 distinct CDR3 sequences, under 15% of them singletons. The material sequenced was blood. Every receptor here comes from a man aged 18 to 30 with Graves' ophthalmopathy.

This clonotype has a handful of counts. The CDR3 bases are TGTGCCAGCTCACCTGAGGGCAATCAGCCCCAGCATTTT. Residues: CASSPEGNQPQHF. The rearrangement uses TRBV18 and TRBJ1-5; D unresolved. Germline CDR1 KGHSH, CDR2 LQKENI. This CDR3 region has 13 residues. With 3 bases removed from V and 2 bases from J, the gap between germline ends came to 5 bases.

This clonotype appeared many times. The genes are TRBV19 and TRBJ1-5; D gene uncertain. Trimming removed 7 bases at V and 0 bases at J, with 13 bases between. Germline-derived CDR1 and CDR2 are LNHDA and SQIVND (reference sequence). The CDR3 is made up of 15 amino acids. CDR3 DNA sequence: TGTGCCAGTAAGGTCGCAACAGTTAGCAATCAGCCCCAGCATTTT. Its protein product is CASKVATVSNQPQHF.

This clonotype was counted many times. The rearrangement uses TRBV11-2 and TRBJ2-7, with 13 bases identical to TRBD2. Trimming cost V 5 bases and J 3 bases; bases outside gene matches: 4. The CDR3 totals 15 residues. Germline V gives CDR1 SGHAT, CDR2 FQNNGV. The CDR3 nucleotides read TGTGCCAGCAGCCTCGGGACTAGCGGGATCTACGAGCAGTACTTC. Translated: CASSLGTSGIYEQYF.

The chain recombines TRBV15 with TRBJ2-7, with 8 nucleotides matching TRBD2. CDR1 LNHNV and CDR2 YYDKDF come from the germline V gene (reference sequence). Trimming removed 5 bases from V and 2 bases from J; junction bases left unmatched: 5. The CDR3 length is 14 residues. CDR3 bases: TGTGCCACCAGCGCCGACGGGGGGGCCTACGAGCAGTACTTC. Residues: CATSADGGAYEQYF.

There are a few counts of this clonotype. The chain couples TRBV20-1 to TRBJ2-5; 7 bases fit TRBD2. The V gene end was trimmed by 3 bases and the J gene end by 3 bases; junction bases not matched to a gene: 10. CDR1 and CDR2 from the germline V gene are DFQATT and SNEGSKA (reference sequence). The length of the CDR3 is 15 residues. CDR3 bases: TGCAGTGCTAGTCTTGCCGGGAGGACCGAAGAGACCCAGTACTTC. Protein sequence: CSASLAGRTEETQYF.

This clonotype occurred a few times. The rearrangement uses TRBV30 and TRBJ2-2; 11 positions agree with TRBD2. Per germline, CDR1 GTSNPN and CDR2 SVGIG (reference sequence). The ends lost 5 bases at V and 7 bases at J; junction bases unmatched: 9. The CDR3 has 15 residues. The CDR3 region has the DNA TGTGCCTGGGGAACTAGCGGGAGTTATGTCGGGGAGCTGTTTTTT. As protein: CAWGTSGSYVGELFF. Looking up the rest from reference TRBV30 and TRBJ2-2 gives the full variable domain: SQTIHQWPATLVQPVGSPLSLECTVEGTSNPNLYWYRQAAGRGLQLLFYSVGIGQISSEVPQNLSASRPQDRQFILSSKKLLLSDSGFYLCAWGTSGSYVGELFFGEGSRLTVL.

The rearrangement links TRBV11-1 to TRBJ2-7; D is ambiguous. The germline V gene has CDR1 SGHAT and CDR2 FQDESV (reference sequence). The CDR3 sequence is 15 residues long. Trimming stripped 2 bases from V and 1 base from J, with 12 bases between. CDR3 sequence (DNA): TGTGCCAGCAGCTTAAGTCTCGCAGCATCCTACGAGCAGTACTTC. Translation gives CASSLSLAASYEQYF.

V is TRBV28 and J is TRBJ2-1; TRBD2 agrees at 16 bases. J was trimmed by 2 bases and V by 4 bases; bases with no gene match: 5. The CDR3 is made up of 18 amino acids. Germline CDR1 reads MDHEN; CDR2 reads SYDVKM. The CDR3 nucleotides read TGTGCCAGCAGTTCGCCAGGGACTAGCGGGGGGGCCTACAATGAGCAGTTCTTC. As protein: CASSSPGTSGGAYNEQFF.

This clonotype was seen many times. The chain recombines TRBV3-1 with TRBJ2-7; TRBD1 might be the D (6 bases). Trimming took off 4 bases at V and 6 bases at J, with 13 bases between the two ends. Germline values: CDR1 LGHDT, CDR2 YNNKEL (reference sequence). The CDR3 is 13 residues long. The CDR3 DNA reads as TGTGCCAGCAGCCGGGCAGGGGCCGGCGAGCAGTACTTC. Its protein product is CASSRAGAGEQYF.

This clonotype was observed at least ten times. The rearrangement uses TRBV7-3 and TRBJ2-5, with D possibly matching TRBD2 (6 bases). Germline assignment: CDR1 SGHTA and CDR2 FQGTGA. The CDR3 sequence is 13 residues long. V gave up 5 bases and J gave up 5 bases, with 12 bases separating them. CDR3 in DNA: TGTGCCAGCAGCGTGACCAGCGGGGAGACCCAGTACTTC. Protein product: CASSVTSGETQYF.

In its sample, this clonotype was seen many times. The rearrangement uses TRBV7-2 and TRBJ2-7; D gene uncertain. Per germline, CDR1 SGHTA and CDR2 FQGNSA. Trimming took 2 bases from V and 6 from J, leaving 5 bases between them. The CDR3 runs 11 residues. The CDR3 protein is CASSLHAEQYF. CDR3 DNA: TGTGCCAGCAGCTTACATGCCGAGCAGTACTTC. The full variable domain, its missing parts supplied by reference TRBV7-2 and TRBJ2-7, is GAGVSQSPSNKVTEKGKDVELRCDPISGHTALYWYRQSLGQGLEFLIYFQGNSAPDKSGLPSDRFSAERTGGSVSTLTIQRTQQEDSAVYLCASSLHAEQYFGPGTRLTVT.

This clonotype was seen more than once but under ten times. The J gene is TRBJ2-1, the V gene TRBV9, with D hard to call. V lost 2 bases and J lost 6, with 15 bases in between. Germline CDR1 SGDLS, CDR2 YYNGEE. CDR3 length: 15 residues. The CDR3 nucleotides are TGTGCCAGCAGCGTCTCCTCGGGTAGAGGCAATGAGCAGTTCTTC. Protein: CASSVSSGRGNEQFF. The whole variable domain, filled in from reference TRBV9 and TRBJ2-1, reads DSGVTQTPKHLITATGQRVTLRCSPRSGDLSVYWYQQSLDQGLQFLIQYYNGEERAKGNILERFSAQQFPDLHSELNLSSLELGDSALYFCASSVSSGRGNEQFFGPGTRLTVL.

This sequence joins TRBV20-1 and TRBJ2-3; D remains ambiguous. The CDR3 totals 13 residues. Germline lookup yields CDR1 DFQATT and CDR2 SNEGSKA (reference sequence). The V gene lost 0 bases and the J gene lost 4 bases, with 8 bases spanning the gap. As DNA, the CDR3 is TGCAGTGCTAGAGATCCTAGTCCAGATACGCAGTATTTT. Translation: CSARDPSPDTQYF.

In its sample, this clonotype was seen many times. The chain couples TRBV7-3 to TRBJ2-5; D ambiguous. The germline V gene encodes CDR1 SGHTA and CDR2 FQGTGA. The germline V and J ends were trimmed by 5 bases and 3 bases, with 10 bases remaining between them. CDR3 length: 13 residues. The CDR3 coding sequence is TGTGCCAGCAGCAGGTTTAGGGAAGAGACCCAGTACTTC. It is translated as CASSRFREETQYF. Complete variable domain (other parts from reference TRBV7-3 and TRBJ2-5): GAGVSQTPSNKVTEKGKYVELRCDPISGHTALYWYRQSLGQGPEFLIYFQGTGAADDSGLPNDRFFAVRPEGSVSTLKIQRTERGDSAVYLCASSRFREETQYFGPGTRLLVL.

The CDR3 sequence: CASRGGLAGYNEQFF. The CDR3 DNA is TGTGCCAGCAGGGGGGGACTAGCGGGGTACAATGAGCAGTTCTTC. The V call is TRBV6-2 or TRBV6-3, the J call TRBJ2-1; 13 nucleotides line up with TRBD2. In germline, CDR1 is MNHEY, CDR2 SVGEGT. This CDR3 spans 15 amino acids. Losses at the gene ends were 6 bases for V and 4 bases for J; bases not matched to a gene: 3.

The CDR3 DNA is TGCGCCAGCAGCCCTAGCGGGGGGGCCAGGAATACGCAGTATTTT. This translates into CASSPSGGARNTQYF. The chain links TRBV4-1 to TRBJ2-3, with TRBD2 matching over 12 bases. The V gene end was trimmed by 4 bases and the J gene end by 7 bases; junction bases not matched to a gene: 6. The CDR3 runs to 15 residues. Per the germline V gene, CDR1 is MGHRA and CDR2 is YSYEKL.

Many counts were recorded for this clonotype. The chain's CDR3 is CASRYFGAEDTEAFF. The CDR3 DNA reads TGTGCCAGCAGGTACTTTGGGGCGGAGGACACTGAAGCTTTCTTT. The gene calls are TRBV6-1 and TRBJ1-1; tentative D call: TRBD1 (5 bases). The CDR3 loop spans 15 amino acids. Looked up from germline, CDR1 is MNHNS and CDR2 is SASEGT. V lost 6 bases, J lost 3 bases, and 17 bases lay in between.

This clonotype has at least ten counts. The CDR3 spells CASSLTSGGEETQYF. For the CDR3, the DNA is TGTGCCAGCAGTTTGACTAGCGGGGGGGAAGAGACCCAGTACTTC. This rearrangement joins TRBV12-3 or TRBV12-4 to TRBJ2-5, with 14 positions matching TRBD2. The CDR3 is 15 amino acids. V shed 3 bases and J 3 bases; nucleotides not matched to a gene: 0.

This clonotype was seen many times. CDR3 region: CASSYKMDFYEQYF. The CDR3 nucleotides read TGTGCCAGCAGTTACAAGATGGACTTCTACGAGCAGTACTTC. This chain joins TRBV2 and TRBJ2-7; tentatively, D is TRBD2 (5 bases). This CDR3 comprises 14 residues. Germline V gene sequence: CDR1 SNHLY, CDR2 FYNNEI. Trimming shortened V by 5 bases and J by 3 bases, and 14 bases separated the two germline ends.